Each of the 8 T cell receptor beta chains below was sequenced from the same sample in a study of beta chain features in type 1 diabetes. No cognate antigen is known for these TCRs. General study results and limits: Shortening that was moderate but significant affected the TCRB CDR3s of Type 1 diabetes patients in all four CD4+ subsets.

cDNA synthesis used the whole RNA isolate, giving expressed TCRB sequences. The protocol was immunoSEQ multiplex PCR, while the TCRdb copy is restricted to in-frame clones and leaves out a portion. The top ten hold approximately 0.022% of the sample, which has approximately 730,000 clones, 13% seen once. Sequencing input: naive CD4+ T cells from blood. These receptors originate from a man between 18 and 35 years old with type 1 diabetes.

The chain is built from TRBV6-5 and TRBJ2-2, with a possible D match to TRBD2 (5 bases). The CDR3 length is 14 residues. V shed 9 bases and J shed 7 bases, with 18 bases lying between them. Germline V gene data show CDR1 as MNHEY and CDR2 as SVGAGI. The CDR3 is CASSFHGVDGELFF. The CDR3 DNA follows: TGTGCCAGTTCCTTTCACGGGGTAGACGGGGAGCTGTTTTTT.

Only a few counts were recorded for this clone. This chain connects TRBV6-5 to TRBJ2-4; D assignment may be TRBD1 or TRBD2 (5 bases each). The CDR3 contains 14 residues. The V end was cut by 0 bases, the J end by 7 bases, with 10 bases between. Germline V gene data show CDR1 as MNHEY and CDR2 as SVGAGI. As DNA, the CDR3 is TGTGCCAGCAGTTACTCCTATGAGGGGAACATTCAGTACTTC. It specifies CASSYSYEGNIQYF.

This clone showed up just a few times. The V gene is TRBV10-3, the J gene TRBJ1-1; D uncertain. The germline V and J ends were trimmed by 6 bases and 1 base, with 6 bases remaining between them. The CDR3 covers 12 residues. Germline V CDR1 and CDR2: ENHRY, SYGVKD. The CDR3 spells CAIRAQNTEAFF. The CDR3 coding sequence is TGTGCCATCAGGGCACAGAACACTGAAGCTTTCTTT.

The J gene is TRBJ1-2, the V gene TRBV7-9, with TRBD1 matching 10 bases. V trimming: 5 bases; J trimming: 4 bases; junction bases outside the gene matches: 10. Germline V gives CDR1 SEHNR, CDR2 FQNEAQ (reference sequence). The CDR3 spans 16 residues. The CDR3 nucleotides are TGTGCCAGCAGCCCGAGCGGGACAGGGGTTGCCTATGGCTACACCTTC. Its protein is CASSPSGTGVAYGYTF.

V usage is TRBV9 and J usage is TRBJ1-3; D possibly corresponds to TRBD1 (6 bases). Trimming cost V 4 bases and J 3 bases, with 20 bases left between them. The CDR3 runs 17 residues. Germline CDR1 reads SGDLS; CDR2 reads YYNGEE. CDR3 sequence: CASSLTGTPNGGNTIYF. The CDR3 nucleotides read TGTGCCAGCAGCTTGACCGGGACACCAAATGGTGGAAACACCATATATTTT.

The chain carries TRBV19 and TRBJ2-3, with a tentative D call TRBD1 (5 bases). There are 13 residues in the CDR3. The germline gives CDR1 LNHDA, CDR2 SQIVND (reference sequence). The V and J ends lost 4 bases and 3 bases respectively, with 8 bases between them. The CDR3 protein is CASSNQGTDTQYF. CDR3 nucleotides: TGTGCCAGTAGTAACCAGGGAACAGATACGCAGTATTTT.

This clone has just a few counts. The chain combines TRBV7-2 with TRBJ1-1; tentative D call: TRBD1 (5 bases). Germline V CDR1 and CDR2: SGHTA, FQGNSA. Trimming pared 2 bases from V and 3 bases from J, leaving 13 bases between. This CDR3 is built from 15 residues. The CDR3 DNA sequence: TGTGCCAGCAGCTTATTTGGGGCGCGAGACACTGAAGCTTTCTTT. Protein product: CASSLFGARDTEAFF. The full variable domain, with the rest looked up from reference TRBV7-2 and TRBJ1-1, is GAGVSQSPSNKVTEKGKDVELRCDPISGHTALYWYRQSLGQGLEFLIYFQGNSAPDKSGLPSDRFSAERTGGSVSTLTIQRTQQEDSAVYLCASSLFGARDTEAFFGQGTRLTVV.

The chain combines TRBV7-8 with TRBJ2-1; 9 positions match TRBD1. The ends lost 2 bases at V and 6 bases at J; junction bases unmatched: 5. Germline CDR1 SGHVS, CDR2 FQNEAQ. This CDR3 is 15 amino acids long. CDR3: CASSLRRDRANEQFF. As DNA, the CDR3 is TGTGCCAGCAGCTTAAGGCGGGACAGGGCCAATGAGCAGTTCTTC.